This TCR beta chain was identified during a study of cytomegalovirus exposure and HLA in healthy donors. Overall study context: The roughly 130 validation repertoires, a later analysis reported, used the same platform as the 700 or so repertoires from the first cohort.

The CDR3 totals 14 residues. Germline-derived CDR1 and CDR2 are SGHTA and FQGNSA. V lost 4 bases and J lost 8; bases outside the gene matches: 10. Study-wide results and caveats: In vitro, three CMV-associated chains proved specific for CMV antigens. Within the approximately 110 validation repertoires, first-cohort TCR clusters tended to co-occur, according to a later analysis.

TCRdb's table, derived via immunoSEQ multiplex PCR, lists solely in-frame clones and lacks some. The table records around 99,000 clones, 88% of them present only once. Remarks on this clone: Its antigen is unknown.

This TCR was sampled from a woman aged 18 to 35 in good health and CMV-seronegative. The genes are TRBV7-2 and TRBJ1-2, with TRBD1 matching 7 bases. The sequencing input was PBMCs. The CDR3 DNA reads as TGTGCCAGCAGCTCCACAGGGGCTGATATCGGCTACACCTTC. Its translation: CASSSTGADIGYTF.